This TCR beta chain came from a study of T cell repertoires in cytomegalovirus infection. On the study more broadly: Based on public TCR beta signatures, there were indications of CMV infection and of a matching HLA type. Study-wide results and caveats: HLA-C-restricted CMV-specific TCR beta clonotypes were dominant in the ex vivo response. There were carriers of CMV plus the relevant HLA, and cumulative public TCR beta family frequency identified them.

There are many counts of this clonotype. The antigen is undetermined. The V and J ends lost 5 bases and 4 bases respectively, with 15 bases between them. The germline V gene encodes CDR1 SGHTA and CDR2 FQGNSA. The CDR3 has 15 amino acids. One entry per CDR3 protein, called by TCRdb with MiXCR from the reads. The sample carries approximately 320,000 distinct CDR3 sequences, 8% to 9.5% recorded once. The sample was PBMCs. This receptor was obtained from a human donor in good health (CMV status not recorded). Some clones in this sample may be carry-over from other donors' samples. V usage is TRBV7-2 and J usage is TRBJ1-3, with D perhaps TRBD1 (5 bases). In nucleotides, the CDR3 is TGTGCCAGCAGCCAGGGCAGGCTTTCCGGAAACACCATATATTTT. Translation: CASSQGRLSGNTIYF.